Listed here are 25 T cell receptor beta chains from one sample, sequenced in a study of T-cell reconstitution after alpha-beta-depleted transplantation in children. Preparation of the TCRbeta library was carried out with unique molecular identifiers. TCRdb processed the PCR reads anew with MiXCR; each CDR3 protein has one entry. Seen here are 190,000 or so distinct CDR3 sequences, about 6.4% observed once, and the top ten hold approximately 2.9%. The source material was PBMCs from the stem cell graft donor, sampled from the stem cell graft. These receptors were collected from a human donor who donated a stem cell graft to a child with Wiskott-Aldrich syndrome.

At least ten counts were recorded for this clonotype. The genes are TRBV20-1 and TRBJ2-7, with D perhaps TRBD1 or TRBD2 (6 bases each). The CDR3 covers 15 residues. Germline V gene lookup returns CDR1 DFQATT and CDR2 SNEGSKA (reference sequence). Trimming shortened V by 0 bases and J by 2 bases, and 14 bases separated the two germline ends. The CDR3 DNA is TGCAGTGCTAGAGATCAGGAGGGGGTCCCCTACGAGCAGTACTTC. Protein product: CSARDQEGVPYEQYF.

Ten or more counts support this clonotype. The CDR3 region is CSAGDPYEQYF. In nucleotides, the CDR3 is TGCAGTGCCGGGGACCCCTACGAGCAGTACTTC. V gene TRBV20-1 combines with J gene TRBJ2-7, with D perhaps TRBD1 or TRBD2 (5 bases each). The CDR3 length is 11 residues. Looked up from germline, CDR1 is DFQATT and CDR2 is SNEGSKA (reference sequence). V lost 6 bases, J lost 2 bases, and 8 bases lay in between.

The sample holds many counts of this clonotype. This chain uses TRBV25-1 with TRBJ2-7; 8 bases align to TRBD1. Germline values: CDR1 MGHDK, CDR2 SYGVNS. The CDR3 totals 16 residues. Losses at the gene ends were 0 bases for V and 2 bases for J; bases not matched to a gene: 6. As DNA, the CDR3 is TGTGCCAGCAGTGAATATCAGGGGGCTGCGACCTACGAGCAGTACTTC. Translated: CASSEYQGAATYEQYF.

This chain links TRBV3-1 with TRBJ2-2; TRBD1 matches at 9 bases. The CDR3 covers 15 residues. With V trimmed by 4 bases and J by 3 bases, 3 bases remained unmatched. Germline V lookup: CDR1 LGHDT, CDR2 YNNKEL (reference sequence). CDR3 in amino acids: CASSRGDRDTGELFF. The CDR3 DNA is TGTGCCAGCAGCCGGGGGGACAGGGACACCGGGGAGCTGTTTTTT.

The sample holds many counts of this clonotype. The chain links TRBV7-8 to TRBJ2-7, with unresolved D. The V end was cut by 3 bases, the J end by 3 bases, with 9 bases between. The CDR3 length is 13 residues. CDR1 and CDR2 (germline): SGHVS, FQNEAQ. The CDR3 DNA reads TGTGCCAGCAGCTTCAAGGCAGACTACGAGCAGTACTTC. Residues: CASSFKADYEQYF.

In its sample, this clonotype was seen a few times. The rearrangement uses TRBV5-1 and TRBJ2-5; D is perhaps TRBD1 or TRBD2 (5 bases each). CDR3 size: 15 residues. The germline CDR1 and CDR2 sequences are SGHRS and YFSETQ. Trimming pared 0 bases from V and 3 bases from J, leaving 12 bases between. The CDR3 bases are TGCGCCAGCAGCTTGGATCCGGGGCGGGAAGAGACCCAGTACTTC. Translating gives CASSLDPGREETQYF.

This clonotype was seen ten or more times. This chain links TRBV7-2 with TRBJ2-5; no firm D call. V lost 5 bases and J 3 bases, leaving 13 bases between the germline ends. The CDR3 has 14 amino acids. Germline CDR1 reads SGHTA; CDR2 reads FQGNSA. The CDR3 region is CASSPERGKETQYF. CDR3 bases: TGTGCCAGCAGCCCAGAGCGAGGAAAAGAGACCCAGTACTTC. Variable domain in full (rest from reference TRBV7-2 and TRBJ2-5): GAGVSQSPSNKVTEKGKDVELRCDPISGHTALYWYRQSLGQGLEFLIYFQGNSAPDKSGLPSDRFSAERTGGSVSTLTIQRTQQEDSAVYLCASSPERGKETQYFGPGTRLLVL.

This clonotype was detected ten times or more. V usage is TRBV20-1 and J usage is TRBJ1-1; no clear D gene. The CDR3 covers 15 residues. The germline V gene encodes CDR1 DFQATT and CDR2 SNEGSKA (reference sequence). V was trimmed by 5 bases and J by 3 bases, leaving 19 bases between them. CDR3 DNA: TGCAGTGCTTACGGTGTTGGAGGGAGGGACACTGAAGCTTTCTTT. Protein product: CSAYGVGGRDTEAFF.

This clonotype was picked up many times. The chain links TRBV7-9 to TRBJ1-2, with TRBD1 as a possible D gene (6 bases). Germline assignment: CDR1 SEHNR and CDR2 FQNEAQ (reference sequence). The germline V and J ends were trimmed by 5 bases and 5 bases, with 18 bases remaining between them. This CDR3 is 15 amino acids long. CDR3 sequence reads: CASSRAGAVFYGYTF. The CDR3 DNA sequence: TGTGCCAGCAGCCGTGCAGGGGCTGTCTTTTATGGCTACACCTTC.

This clonotype was detected many times. This chain joins TRBV3-1 and TRBJ2-1, with TRBD1 matching over 9 bases. V lost 2 bases to trimming and J lost 5 bases; unmatched junction nucleotides: 1. CDR3 length equals 14 residues. Looked up from germline, CDR1 is LGHDT and CDR2 is YNNKEL (reference sequence). DNA of the CDR3: TGTGCCAGCAGCCAATGGACAGGGGACAATGAGCAGTTCTTC. Translated, it gives CASSQWTGDNEQFF.

The chain has TRBV12-3 or TRBV12-4 and TRBJ2-3, with 9 bases matching TRBD1. J was trimmed by 6 bases and V by 7 bases; bases with no gene match: 5. The CDR3 covers 13 residues. Here the CDR3 reads CASKPTGGDTQYF. DNA of the CDR3: TGTGCCAGCAAACCCACAGGGGGCGATACGCAGTATTTT.

CDR3: CASSLGGLGTQPQHF. CDR3 coding DNA: TGTGCCAGCAGTTTAGGCGGATTGGGGACCCAGCCCCAGCATTTT. The gene calls are TRBV12-3 or TRBV12-4 and TRBJ1-5; D might be TRBD1 (5 bases). The CDR3 runs to 15 residues. V was clipped by 1 base and J by 7 bases, with 14 bases between them.

At least ten counts were recorded for this clonotype. The gene calls are TRBV20-1 and TRBJ1-3; a weak D match, TRBD1 (6 bases). V was shortened by 0 bases and J by 2 bases, with 11 bases between the two germline ends. This CDR3 comprises 15 residues. CDR1 and CDR2 (germline): DFQATT, SNEGSKA (reference sequence). For the CDR3, the DNA is TGCAGTGCTAGAGAACACACAGGGCCTGGAAACACCATATATTTT. As protein: CSAREHTGPGNTIYF.

At least ten counts were recorded for this clonotype. The genes are TRBV11-2 and TRBJ2-1; 7 bases are shared with TRBD2. The junction had 16 bases not matched to a gene; V was cut back by 4 bases and J by 4 bases. This CDR3 comprises 18 residues. CDR1 and CDR2 from the germline V gene are SGHAT and FQNNGV. The CDR3 nucleotides are TGTGCCAGCAGCTACGTTTACCGACTAGCCGATTTATACAATGAGCAGTTCTTC. This encodes CASSYVYRLADLYNEQFF.

This clonotype was detected a few times. This rearrangement joins TRBV4-1 to TRBJ1-2; D might be TRBD1 (6 bases). Looked up from germline, CDR1 is MGHRA and CDR2 is YSYEKL. V was cut by 0 bases and J by 5 bases, with 13 bases left in between. The CDR3 is made up of 15 amino acids. This CDR3 is CASSQDLTRGYGYTF. CDR3 coding DNA: TGCGCCAGCAGCCAAGACTTGACCAGGGGATATGGCTACACCTTC.

This clonotype was detected many times. The rearrangement joins TRBV4-2 to TRBJ1-1; D gene uncertain. Trimming stripped 3 bases from V and 2 bases from J, with 7 bases between. Per the germline V gene, CDR1 is LGHNA and CDR2 is YNFKEQ. CDR3 size: 13 residues. CDR3 sequence: CASSQLSNTEAFF. For the CDR3, the DNA is TGTGCCAGCAGCCAGCTAAGCAACACTGAAGCTTTCTTT.

This clonotype occurred a few times. The rearrangement uses TRBV30 and TRBJ2-1; 12 nucleotides agree with TRBD2. CDR1 is GTSNPN and CDR2 is SVGIG in the germline V gene (reference sequence). J was trimmed by 8 bases and V by 3 bases; bases with no gene match: 8. This CDR3 region has 15 residues. CDR3 sequence reads: CAWSVGLAGKDEQFF. The DNA of the CDR3 is TGTGCCTGGAGCGTCGGACTAGCGGGGAAGGATGAGCAGTTCTTC. The full variable domain, rest sourced from reference TRBV30 and TRBJ2-1, is SQTIHQWPATLVQPVGSPLSLECTVEGTSNPNLYWYRQAAGRGLQLLFYSVGIGQISSEVPQNLSASRPQDRQFILSSKKLLLSDSGFYLCAWSVGLAGKDEQFFGPGTRLTVL.

This clonotype was found many times. The chain is built from TRBV29-1 and TRBJ2-2; D unresolved. The V gene lost 6 bases and the J gene lost 3 bases, with 14 bases spanning the gap. This CDR3 spans 14 amino acids. Germline V lookup: CDR1 SQVTM, CDR2 ANQGSEA. This chain's CDR3 is CSVSPLGYTGELFF. CDR3 bases: TGCAGCGTCTCTCCCTTAGGATACACCGGGGAGCTGTTTTTT.

This clonotype was seen only a few times. J is TRBJ2-1 and V is TRBV24-1; the D is unclear. The CDR3 runs 12 residues. In germline, CDR1 is KGHDR, CDR2 SFDVKD. The V gene lost 9 bases and the J gene lost 10 bases, with 15 bases spanning the gap. The CDR3 here is CATRALGGEQFF. The CDR3 region has the DNA TGTGCCACCCGGGCCCTAGGTGGGGAGCAGTTCTTC.

The chain uses TRBV4-1 and TRBJ2-4, with 7 bases matching TRBD2. J was trimmed by 1 base and V by 0 bases; bases with no gene match: 3. The germline CDR1 and CDR2 sequences are MGHRA and YSYEKL. This CDR3 is 16 amino acids long. The CDR3 nucleotides are TGCGCCAGCAGCCAAGAGCGGGGGTTTGCCAAAAACATTCAGTACTTC. This sequence encodes CASSQERGFAKNIQYF.

This clonotype was counted ten times or more. The gene calls are TRBV6-1 and TRBJ1-1; D is unresolved. The CDR3 consists of 12 residues. Trimming removed 0 bases from V and 10 bases from J, with 9 bases in between. Germline-derived CDR1 and CDR2 are MNHNS and SASEGT. CDR3 DNA sequence: TGTGCCAGCAGTGAAGCGCTCCTCGGAGCTTTCTTT. As protein: CASSEALLGAFF.

The chain couples TRBV11-2 to TRBJ2-1; TRBD1 aligns across 8 bases. CDR1 is SGHAT and CDR2 is FQNNGV in the germline V gene. V gave up 5 bases and J gave up 8 bases; unmatched junction bases: 8. This CDR3 has 14 amino acids. The DNA for the CDR3 is TGTGCCAGCAGCCCGACAGGGGTGGGTTATGAGCAGTTCTTC. Protein sequence: CASSPTGVGYEQFF.

This clonotype was observed many times. The CDR3 protein is CASRWTRDNGELFF. CDR3 bases: TGTGCCAGCAGATGGACTAGGGATAACGGGGAGCTGTTTTTT. This chain joins TRBV6-1 and TRBJ2-2; 7 nucleotides align to TRBD2. The CDR3 spans 14 residues. V shed 6 bases and J 7 bases; nucleotides not matched to a gene: 8. Germline V gives CDR1 MNHNS, CDR2 SASEGT.

This clonotype was detected ten times or more. CDR3 DNA: TGTGCCAGCAGTTCCCGTGGGAAGCGAGGGGAGAACACTGAAGCTTTCTTT. It specifies CASSSRGKRGENTEAFF. V usage is TRBV12-3 or TRBV12-4 and J usage is TRBJ1-1, with D tentatively TRBD1 (5 bases). CDR3 length: 17 amino acids. Trimming took 4 bases from V and 1 from J, leaving 19 bases between them.

This clonotype was found many times. This chain uses TRBV5-1 with TRBJ2-1; TRBD1 is a possible D gene (7 bases). The germline V gene has CDR1 SGHRS and CDR2 YFSETQ. The CDR3 consists of 13 residues. Trimming removed 2 bases at V and 10 bases at J, with 13 bases between. CDR3 nucleotide sequence: TGCGCCAGCAGCTTAGGAGGGGGCCGGGAGCAGTTCTTC. Protein sequence: CASSLGGGREQFF.